This T cell receptor beta chain derives from a study of T cell repertoires in cytomegalovirus infection. Via MiXCR, TCRdb re-called the reads, giving one row per CDR3 protein. Among roughly 200,000 distinct CDR3 sequences listed, approximately 17% were seen once. In this sample, this clonotype turned up many times. This CDR3 comprises 15 residues. The germline CDR1 and CDR2 sequences are SGHVS and FQNEAQ. V gave up 5 bases and J gave up 2 bases; unmatched junction bases: 7. Specimen: CD8+ T cells from PBMCs. The V call is TRBV7-8, the J call TRBJ2-3; 7 bases match TRBD2. The TCR comes from a human donor in good health (CMV status not recorded). Some clones in this sample may be carry-over from other donors' samples. Here the CDR3 DNA reads TGTGCCAGCAGCCGGGGGGACCTCCTCACAGATACGCAGTATTTT. It codes for CASSRGDLLTDTQYF. Supplemented by reference TRBV7-8 and TRBJ2-3, the full variable domain reads GAGVSQSPRYKVAKRGQDVALRCDPISGHVSLFWYQQALGQGPEFLTYFQNEAQLDKSGLPSDRFFAERPEGSVSTLKIQRTQQEDSAVYLCASSRGDLLTDTQYFGPGTRLTVL.